This TCR beta chain appears in the sequencing data of a study of T-cell memory formation after mild COVID-19. Study-wide findings and caveats: Contracting CD4+ clones sat mainly in CM and EM; CD8+ in EMRA. Researchers found some responding clones in pre-infection memory, a sign that cross-reactive memory joined.

V was cut by 4 bases and J by 4 bases, with 11 bases left in between. The CDR3 length is 13 residues. Germline lookup yields CDR1 LGHDT and CDR2 YNNKEL (reference sequence). Notes on this clonotype: Its antigen is still unknown.

TCRdb called the 5' RACE reads again in MiXCR, with one record for every CDR3 protein. The table records 300,000 to 400,000 distinct CDR3 sequences, under 30% of them present only once. The material sequenced was PBMCs or a T cell subset sorted from them (not recorded which). This chain connects TRBV3-1 to TRBJ2-7; a possible D gene is TRBD2 (5 bases). This sequence was found in an adult woman who had mild COVID-19 (a few samples of this study predate the infection). Cell type and time point are not known. The CDR3 DNA is TGTGCCAGCAGCCCCAGGACTTGGTACGAGCAGTACTTC. Protein: CASSPRTWYEQYF.